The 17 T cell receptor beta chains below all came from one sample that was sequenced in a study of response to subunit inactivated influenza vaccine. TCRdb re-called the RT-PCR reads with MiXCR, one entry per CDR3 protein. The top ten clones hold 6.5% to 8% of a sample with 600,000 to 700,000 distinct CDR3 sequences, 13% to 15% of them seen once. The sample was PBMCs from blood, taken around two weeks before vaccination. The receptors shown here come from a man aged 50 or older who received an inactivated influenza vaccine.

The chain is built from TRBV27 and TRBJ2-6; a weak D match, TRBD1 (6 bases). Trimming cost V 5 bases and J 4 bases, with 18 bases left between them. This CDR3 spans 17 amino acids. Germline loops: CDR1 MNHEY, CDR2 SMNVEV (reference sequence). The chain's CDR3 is CASSSPTGMAGANVLTF. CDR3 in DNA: TGTGCCAGCAGTAGTCCAACAGGGATGGCGGGGGCCAACGTCCTGACTTTC. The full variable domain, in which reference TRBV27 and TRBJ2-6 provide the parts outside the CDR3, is EAQVTQNPRYLITVTGKKLTVTCSQNMNHEYMSWYRQDPGLGLRQIYYSMNVEVTDKGDVPEGYKVSRKEKRNFPLILESPSPNQTSLYFCASSSPTGMAGANVLTFGAGSRLTVL.

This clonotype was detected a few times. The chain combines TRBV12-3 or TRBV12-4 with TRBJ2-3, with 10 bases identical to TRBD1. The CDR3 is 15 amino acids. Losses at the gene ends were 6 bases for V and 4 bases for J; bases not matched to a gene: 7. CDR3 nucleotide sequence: TGTGCCAGCAGGCTCGACAGGGGGCGCGCAGATACGCAGTATTTT. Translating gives CASRLDRGRADTQYF.

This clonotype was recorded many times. The CDR3 DNA reads TGTGCCAGCAGCTTAGGTCTAGCGGGAAGGACAGATACGCAGTATTTT. Encoded protein: CASSLGLAGRTDTQYF. The chain couples TRBV7-2 to TRBJ2-3; 9 bases line up with TRBD2. Germline V gives CDR1 SGHTA, CDR2 FQGNSA. The CDR3 is made up of 16 amino acids. V was pared by 1 base and J by 3 bases, with 5 bases of the junction left unmatched.

The CDR3 region is CASSFSSFTDTQYF. In DNA form, the CDR3 reads TGTGCCAGCAGTTTCTCCAGTTTCACAGATACGCAGTATTTT. The V gene is TRBV12-3 or TRBV12-4, the J gene TRBJ2-3, with D unclear. The CDR3 has 14 residues. V was clipped by 3 bases and J by 2 bases, with 9 bases between them.

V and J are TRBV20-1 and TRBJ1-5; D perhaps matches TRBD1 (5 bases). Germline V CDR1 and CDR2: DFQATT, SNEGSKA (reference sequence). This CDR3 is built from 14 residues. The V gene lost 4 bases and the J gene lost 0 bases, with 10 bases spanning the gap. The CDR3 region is CSAMDTASNQPQHF. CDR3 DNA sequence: TGCAGTGCTATGGACACCGCTAGCAATCAGCCCCAGCATTTT.

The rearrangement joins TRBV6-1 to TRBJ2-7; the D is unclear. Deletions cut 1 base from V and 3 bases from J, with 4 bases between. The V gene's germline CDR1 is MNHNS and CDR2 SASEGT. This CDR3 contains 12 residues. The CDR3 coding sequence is TGTGCCAGCAGTGAAGGATACTACGAGCAGTACTTC. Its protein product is CASSEGYYEQYF.

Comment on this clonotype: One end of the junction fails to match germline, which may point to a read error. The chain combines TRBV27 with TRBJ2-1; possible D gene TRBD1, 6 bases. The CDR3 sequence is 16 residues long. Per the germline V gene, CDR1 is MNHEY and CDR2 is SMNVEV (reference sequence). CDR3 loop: CASSLDPGQTYNEQSF. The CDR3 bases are TGTGCCAGCAGCCTAGATCCGGGACAAACTTACAATGAGCAGTCCTTC.

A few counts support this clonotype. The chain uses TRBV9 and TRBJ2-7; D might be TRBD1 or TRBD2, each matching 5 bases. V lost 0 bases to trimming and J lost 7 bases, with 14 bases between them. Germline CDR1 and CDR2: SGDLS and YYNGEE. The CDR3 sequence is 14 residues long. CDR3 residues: CASSVDDLGTEQYF. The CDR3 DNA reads TGTGCCAGCAGCGTAGATGACTTAGGGACGGAGCAGTACTTC.

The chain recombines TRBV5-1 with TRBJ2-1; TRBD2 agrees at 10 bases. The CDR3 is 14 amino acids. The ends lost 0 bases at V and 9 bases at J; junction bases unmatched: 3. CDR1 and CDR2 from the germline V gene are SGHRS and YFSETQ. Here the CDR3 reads CASSLGLAGAEQFF. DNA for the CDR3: TGCGCCAGCAGCTTGGGGCTAGCGGGAGCTGAGCAGTTCTTC.

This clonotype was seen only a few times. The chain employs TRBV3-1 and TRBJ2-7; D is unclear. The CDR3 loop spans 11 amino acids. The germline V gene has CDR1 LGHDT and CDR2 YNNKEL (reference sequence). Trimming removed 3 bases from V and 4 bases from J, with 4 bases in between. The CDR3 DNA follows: TGTGCCAGCAGCCATCAATACGAGCAGTACTTC. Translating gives CASSHQYEQYF.

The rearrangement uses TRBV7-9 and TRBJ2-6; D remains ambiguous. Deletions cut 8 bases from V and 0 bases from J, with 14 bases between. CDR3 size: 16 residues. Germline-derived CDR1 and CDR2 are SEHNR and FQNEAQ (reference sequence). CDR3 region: CASFPEQLSGANVLTF. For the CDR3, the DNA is TGTGCCAGCTTTCCCGAGCAGCTCTCTGGGGCCAACGTCCTGACTTTC.

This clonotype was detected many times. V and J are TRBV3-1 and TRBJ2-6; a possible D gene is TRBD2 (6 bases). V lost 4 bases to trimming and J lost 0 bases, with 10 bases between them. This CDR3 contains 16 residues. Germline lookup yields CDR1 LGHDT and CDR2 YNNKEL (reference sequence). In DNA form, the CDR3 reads TGTGCCAGCAGCCTCGGGGGTTTCTCTGGGGCCAACGTCCTGACTTTC. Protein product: CASSLGGFSGANVLTF.

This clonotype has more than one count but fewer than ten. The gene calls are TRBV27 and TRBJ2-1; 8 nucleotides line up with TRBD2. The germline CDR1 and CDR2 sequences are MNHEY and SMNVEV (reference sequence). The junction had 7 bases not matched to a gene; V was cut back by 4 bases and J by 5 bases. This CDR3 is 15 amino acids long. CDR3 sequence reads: CASSSSAGANNEQFF. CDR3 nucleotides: TGTGCCAGCAGTTCCTCAGCGGGGGCCAACAATGAGCAGTTCTTC.

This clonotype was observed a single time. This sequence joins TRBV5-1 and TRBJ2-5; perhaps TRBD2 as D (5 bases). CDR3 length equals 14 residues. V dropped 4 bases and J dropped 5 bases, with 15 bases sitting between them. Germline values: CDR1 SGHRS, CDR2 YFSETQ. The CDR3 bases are TGCGCCAGCAGCAAAGAGCGGAAGTGGGAGACCCAGTACTTC. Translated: CASSKERKWETQYF.

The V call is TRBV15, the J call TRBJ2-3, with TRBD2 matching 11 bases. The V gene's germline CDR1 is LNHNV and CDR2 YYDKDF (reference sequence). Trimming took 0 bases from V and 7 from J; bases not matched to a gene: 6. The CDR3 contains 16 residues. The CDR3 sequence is CATSRDLAGGAYTQYF. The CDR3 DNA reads TGTGCCACCAGCAGAGATCTAGCGGGAGGAGCGTATACGCAGTATTTT.

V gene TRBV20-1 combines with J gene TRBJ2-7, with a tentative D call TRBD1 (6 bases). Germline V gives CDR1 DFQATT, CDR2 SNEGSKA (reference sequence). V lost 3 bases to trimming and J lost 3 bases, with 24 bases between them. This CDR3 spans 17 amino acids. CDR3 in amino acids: CSASNPNLLGTNYEQYF. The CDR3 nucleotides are TGCAGTGCTAGTAACCCGAATCTATTGGGGACAAACTACGAGCAGTACTTC.

Here the CDR3 reads CATSDDQGSGYTF. CDR3 DNA: TGTGCCACCAGTGATGATCAGGGTTCTGGCTACACCTTC. The chain couples TRBV24-1 to TRBJ1-2, with D maybe TRBD1 (5 bases). The CDR3 has 13 residues. V dropped 3 bases and J dropped 7 bases, with 11 bases sitting between them. Looked up from germline, CDR1 is KGHDR and CDR2 is SFDVKD.